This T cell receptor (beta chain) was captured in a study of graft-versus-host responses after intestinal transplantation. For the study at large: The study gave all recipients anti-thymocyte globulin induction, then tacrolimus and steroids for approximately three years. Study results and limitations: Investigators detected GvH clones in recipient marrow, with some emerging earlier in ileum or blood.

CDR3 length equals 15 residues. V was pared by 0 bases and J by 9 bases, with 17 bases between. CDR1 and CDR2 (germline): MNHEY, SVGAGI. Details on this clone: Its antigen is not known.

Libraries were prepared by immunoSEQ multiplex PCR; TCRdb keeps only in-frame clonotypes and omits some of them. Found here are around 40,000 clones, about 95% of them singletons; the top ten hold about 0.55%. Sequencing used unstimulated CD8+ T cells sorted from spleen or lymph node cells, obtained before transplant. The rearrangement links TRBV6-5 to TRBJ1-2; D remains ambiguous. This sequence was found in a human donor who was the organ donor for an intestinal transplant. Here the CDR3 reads CASSYSGGLGGSYTF. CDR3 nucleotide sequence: TGTGCCAGCAGTTACTCGGGAGGCCTTGGCGGAAGCTACACCTTC.